This passage covers 24 T cell receptor beta chains from one sample sequenced in a study of CD8 T cells in Susac syndrome. Reverse transcription of roughly 0.5 to 1 ug RNA was carried out with random hexamers. TCRdb ran MiXCR on the immunoSEQ multiplex PCR reads and lists one entry per CDR3 protein. Of approximately 120,000 distinct CDR3 sequences in the sample, over 85% were seen once. Sequenced material: CD8+ T cells from PBMCs. The source of these receptors is a human donor with multiple sclerosis.

The chain is built from TRBV6-5 and TRBJ1-6; D unclear. Germline CDR1 is MNHEY and CDR2 is SVGAGI. The CDR3 runs to 13 residues. Trimming left V 5 bases short and J 5 bases short, with 7 bases between. The CDR3 bases are TGTGCCAGCAGTCCACGGCATAATTCACCCCTCCACTTT. Amino acid sequence: CASSPRHNSPLHF.

The chain couples TRBV5-5 to TRBJ2-1, with D unclear. This CDR3 has 11 amino acids. V lost 7 bases and J lost 4, with 6 bases in between. Looked up from germline, CDR1 is SGHKS and CDR2 is YYEKEE (reference sequence). The CDR3 nucleotides are TGTGCCAGCCTCTTGTACAATGAGCAGTTCTTC. This translates into CASLLYNEQFF.

The rearrangement joins TRBV30 to TRBJ2-5; D may be TRBD1 (6 bases). From germline, CDR1 is GTSNPN and CDR2 SVGIG (reference sequence). The CDR3 sequence is 11 residues long. The V end was cut by 5 bases, the J end by 10 bases, with 14 bases between. The CDR3 reads CAWEVGRGQYF. The DNA for the CDR3 is TGTGCCTGGGAGGTGGGCAGGGGCCAGTACTTC.

The chain recombines TRBV27 with TRBJ1-5; 8 bases align to TRBD1. V dropped 4 bases and J dropped 4; count of bases not matched to a gene: 9. Germline V CDR1 and CDR2: MNHEY, SMNVEV (reference sequence). The CDR3 extends over 16 amino acids. CDR3 amino acids: CASSSQRQGANQPQHF. In DNA, the CDR3 is TGTGCCAGCAGTTCCCAAAGGCAGGGGGCAAATCAGCCCCAGCATTTT.

Only one count was recorded for this clonotype. V and J are TRBV11-2 and TRBJ2-5; TRBD2 agrees at 7 bases. Per germline, CDR1 SGHAT and CDR2 FQNNGV. The CDR3 runs 13 residues. Trimming took 7 bases from V and 3 from J; bases not matched to a gene: 5. CDR3 loop: CASTTRGEETQYF. The CDR3 nucleotides are TGTGCCAGCACCACCCGGGGGGAAGAGACCCAGTACTTC.

This chain links TRBV28 with TRBJ2-3; 9 bases agree with TRBD1. The length of the CDR3 is 16 residues. Trimming at V came to 3 bases and at J to 5 bases, leaving 9 bases not matched to a gene. Germline lookup yields CDR1 MDHEN and CDR2 SYDVKM. CDR3 sequence: CASSFQDRGVRDTQYF. CDR3 bases: TGTGCCAGCAGTTTCCAGGACAGGGGAGTGCGAGATACGCAGTATTTT. Together with reference TRBV28 and TRBJ2-3, the CDR3 gives the full variable domain: DVKVTQSSRYLVKRTGEKVFLECVQDMDHENMFWYRQDPGLGLRLIYFSYDVKMKEKGDIPEGYSVSREKKERFSLILESASTNQTSMYLCASSFQDRGVRDTQYFGPGTRLTVL.

The chain combines TRBV28 with TRBJ1-4; 10 bases match TRBD1. Looked up from germline, CDR1 is MDHEN and CDR2 is SYDVKM. CDR3 length: 14 residues. The V and J ends lost 4 bases and 7 bases, in that order; junction bases with no gene match: 3. The CDR3 DNA reads TGTGCCAGCAGTTCGACAGGGGGCTTTGAAAAACTGTTTTTT. This gives the protein CASSSTGGFEKLFF.

The rearrangement joins TRBV19 to TRBJ2-3; D perhaps matches TRBD1 (6 bases). The length of the CDR3 is 17 residues. Germline values: CDR1 LNHDA, CDR2 SQIVND (reference sequence). Trimming cost V 1 base and J 5 bases, with 19 bases left between them. Written as DNA, the CDR3 is TGTGCCAGTAGTATAGTCGGGTGGCAGGGGCGGGTAGATACGCAGTATTTT. Translation: CASSIVGWQGRVDTQYF.

The gene calls are TRBV29-1 and TRBJ2-2; D may be TRBD2 (6 bases). CDR3 length: 18 amino acids. Between the trimmed V and J ends, which lost 1 base and 3 bases, there was a span of 21 bases. Looked up from germline, CDR1 is SQVTM and CDR2 is ANQGSEA. The CDR3: CSVEGQGGTAKDTGELFF. CDR3 sequence (DNA): TGCAGCGTTGAAGGGCAGGGAGGCACGGCGAAAGACACCGGGGAGCTGTTTTTT.

The chain carries TRBV20-1 and TRBJ1-2; perhaps TRBD1 as D (6 bases). Trimming removed 3 bases at V and 0 bases at J, with 8 bases between. Germline V gene sequence: CDR1 DFQATT, CDR2 SNEGSKA (reference sequence). The CDR3 contains 13 residues. The CDR3 sequence is CSARDSSNYGYTF. CDR3 sequence (DNA): TGCAGTGCTAGGGACAGCTCTAACTATGGCTACACCTTC.

The J gene is TRBJ2-1, the V gene TRBV19; a possible D gene is TRBD1 (6 bases). Germline V CDR1 and CDR2: LNHDA, SQIVND (reference sequence). The CDR3 loop spans 13 amino acids. Trimming stripped 8 bases from V and 7 bases from J, with 15 bases between. The CDR3 loop is CASSIGTWNEQFF. The CDR3 region has the DNA TGTGCCAGTTCTATTGGGACATGGAATGAGCAGTTCTTC.

The chain uses TRBV18 and TRBJ1-1; unclear D gene. This CDR3 is built from 13 residues. Trimming removed 2 bases at V and 4 bases at J, with 8 bases between. Germline V gene data show CDR1 as KGHSH and CDR2 as LQKENI. The CDR3 DNA reads as TGTGCCAGCTCACCATACAAGGGCACTGAAGCTTTCTTT. Its protein is CASSPYKGTEAFF.

The rearrangement joins TRBV29-1 to TRBJ2-1, with D perhaps matching TRBD2 (5 bases). CDR1 and CDR2 from the germline V gene are SQVTM and ANQGSEA. The V end lost 5 bases, the J end lost 6 bases, and 14 bases lay between the germline ends. There are 13 residues in the CDR3. CDR3 bases: TGCAGCGTTATTCCCGACGGGGTCAATGAGCAGTTCTTC. Translated: CSVIPDGVNEQFF.

The genes are TRBV20-1 and TRBJ2-5, with 13 bases that match TRBD2. After removal of 0 bases from V and 4 bases from J, the junction contained 8 bases not matched to a gene. Per the germline V gene, CDR1 is DFQATT and CDR2 is SNEGSKA (reference sequence). CDR3 length: 17 residues. The CDR3 region is CSARDRTSGSGRETQYF. The CDR3 nucleotides read TGCAGTGCTAGAGATAGGACTAGCGGGAGTGGTAGAGAGACCCAGTACTTC.

This clonotype was observed a few times. The chain is built from TRBV28 and TRBJ2-1; D is undetermined. This CDR3 is built from 13 residues. Trimming shortened V by 2 bases and J by 0 bases, and 2 bases separated the two germline ends. Germline CDR1 and CDR2: MDHEN and SYDVKM. CDR3 nucleotide sequence: TGTGCCAGCAGTTTAAACTCCTACAATGAGCAGTTCTTC. It yields the protein CASSLNSYNEQFF.

This sequence joins TRBV2 and TRBJ2-1, with D possibly matching TRBD2 (5 bases). This CDR3 contains 13 residues. V lost 9 bases and J lost 3, with 12 bases in between. Per germline, CDR1 SNHLY and CDR2 FYNNEI. This chain's CDR3 is CASRLEDYNEQFF. The CDR3 nucleotides are TGTGCCAGTCGGCTGGAGGACTACAATGAGCAGTTCTTC.

This clonotype has just a few counts. The chain recombines TRBV9 with TRBJ1-2; 8 nucleotides agree with TRBD1. Looked up from germline, CDR1 is SGDLS and CDR2 is YYNGEE. CDR3 length: 14 residues. V shed 3 bases and J 6 bases; nucleotides not matched to a gene: 7. The CDR3 loop is CASSGSRGRHGYTF. The CDR3, as DNA: TGTGCCAGCAGCGGATCCAGGGGGCGGCATGGCTACACCTTC.

CDR3 sequence (DNA): TGTGCCAGCAGCTACGGGCGTTCCGGCAATCAGCCCCAGCATTTT. Residues: CASSYGRSGNQPQHF. The V call is TRBV13, the J call TRBJ1-5; D is unresolved. V was pared by 4 bases and J by 2 bases, with 12 bases between. The V gene's germline CDR1 is PRHDT and CDR2 FYEKMQ (reference sequence). This CDR3 comprises 15 residues. The full variable domain, completed using reference TRBV13 and TRBJ1-5, is AAGVIQSPRHLIKEKRETATLKCYPIPRHDTVYWYQQGPGQDPQFLISFYEKMQSDKGSIPDRFSAQQFSDYHSELNMSSLELGDSALYFCASSYGRSGNQPQHFGDGTRLSIL.

The V call is TRBV19, the J call TRBJ1-1; D remains unclear. The V end was cut by 5 bases, the J end by 1 base, with 8 bases between. This CDR3 spans 13 amino acids. CDR1 is LNHDA and CDR2 is SQIVND in the germline V gene (reference sequence). This CDR3 is CASSYRRNTEAFF. The CDR3 nucleotides are TGTGCCAGTAGTTATCGGCGGAACACTGAAGCTTTCTTT. Filled out from reference TRBV19 and TRBJ1-1, the complete variable domain reads DGGITQSPKYLFRKEGQNVTLSCEQNLNHDAMYWYRQDPGQGLRLIYYSQIVNDFQKGDIAEGYSVSREKKESFPLTVTSAQKNPTAFYLCASSYRRNTEAFFGQGTRLTVV.

Only a few counts were recorded for this clonotype. The V and J genes are TRBV13 and TRBJ2-1; no clear D. V dropped 0 bases and J dropped 8 bases, with 5 bases sitting between them. Looked up from germline, CDR1 is PRHDT and CDR2 is FYEKMQ (reference sequence). The CDR3 sequence is 12 residues long. The chain's CDR3 is CASSLGGDEQFF. CDR3 coding DNA: TGTGCCAGCAGCTTAGGGGGCGATGAGCAGTTCTTC. The variable domain in full, with the rest retrieved from reference TRBV13 and TRBJ2-1, is AAGVIQSPRHLIKEKRETATLKCYPIPRHDTVYWYQQGPGQDPQFLISFYEKMQSDKGSIPDRFSAQQFSDYHSELNMSSLELGDSALYFCASSLGGDEQFFGPGTRLTVL.

The CDR3 loop is CASSYRGYNTEAFF. CDR3 DNA: TGTGCCAGCAGTTACCGAGGTTATAACACTGAAGCTTTCTTT. The rearrangement uses TRBV6-2 or TRBV6-3 and TRBJ1-1; no firm D call. CDR1 is MNHEY and CDR2 is SVGEGT in the germline V gene. The CDR3 is 14 amino acids. V was cut by 2 bases and J by 2 bases, with 9 bases left in between.

The rearrangement links TRBV12-3 or TRBV12-4 to TRBJ2-7; TRBD1 matches 9 bases. The CDR3 has 15 amino acids. The V gene end was trimmed by 5 bases and the J gene end by 4 bases; junction bases not matched to a gene: 9. The CDR3 here is CASSPPGTGRYEQYF. Here the CDR3 DNA reads TGTGCCAGCAGTCCCCCCGGGACAGGGAGGTACGAGCAGTACTTC.

This chain joins TRBV19 and TRBJ1-1; weak D call: TRBD1 (6 bases). This CDR3 region has 14 residues. Trimming stripped 6 bases from V and 1 base from J, with 12 bases between. Looked up from germline, CDR1 is LNHDA and CDR2 is SQIVND (reference sequence). CDR3 sequence (DNA): TGTGCCAGTAGGGTAGGGGGGGCGAACACTGAAGCTTTCTTT. Translating gives CASRVGGANTEAFF.

The DNA for the CDR3 is TGTGCCACCATGGGAGGGAGTTACACCGGGGAGCTGTTTTTT. This encodes CATMGGSYTGELFF. This chain links TRBV19 with TRBJ2-2, with 7 bases matching TRBD2. CDR3 size: 14 residues. The germline V gene encodes CDR1 LNHDA and CDR2 SQIVND (reference sequence). J was trimmed by 3 bases and V by 10 bases; bases with no gene match: 8.